This entry concerns a single TCR beta chain. Original data processing: Using reference gene primer amplification, nucleated cell counts were estimated. TCRdb keeps only in-frame clones here, not all; method: immunoSEQ multiplex PCR. V, J and clone size were drawn from that table, and D and trimming were deduced from the DNA. This sample has approximately 500,000 clones, with approximately 92% found just once. This record comes from a study of blood T cell repertoires in COVID-19. Germline loops: CDR1 MNHEY, CDR2 SVGAGI. V gave up 1 base and J gave up 5 bases, with 14 bases separating them. This CDR3 is 15 amino acids long.

This TCR was sampled from a man aged 18-30 years with COVID-19, enrolled during active disease. The chain links TRBV6-5 to TRBJ2-5, with D perhaps TRBD2 (5 bases). The specimen was peripheral blood. Written as DNA, the CDR3 is TGTGCCAGCAGTTACTATACTAGGCTCTCGGAGACCCAGTACTTC. Protein sequence: CASSYYTRLSETQYF.